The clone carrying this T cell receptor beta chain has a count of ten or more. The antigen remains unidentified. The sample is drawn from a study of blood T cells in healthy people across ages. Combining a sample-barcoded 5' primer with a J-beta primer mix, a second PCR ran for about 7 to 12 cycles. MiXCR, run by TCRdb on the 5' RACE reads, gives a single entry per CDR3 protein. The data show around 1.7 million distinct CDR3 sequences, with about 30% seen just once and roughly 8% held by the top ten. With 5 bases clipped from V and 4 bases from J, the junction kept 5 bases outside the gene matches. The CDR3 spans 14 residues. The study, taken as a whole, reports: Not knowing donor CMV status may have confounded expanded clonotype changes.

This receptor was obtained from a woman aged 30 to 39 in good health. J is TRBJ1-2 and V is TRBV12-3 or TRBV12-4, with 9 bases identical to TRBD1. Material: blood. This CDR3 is CASSPQTGGYGYTF. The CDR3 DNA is TGTGCCAGCAGTCCTCAGACAGGGGGCTATGGCTACACCTTC.